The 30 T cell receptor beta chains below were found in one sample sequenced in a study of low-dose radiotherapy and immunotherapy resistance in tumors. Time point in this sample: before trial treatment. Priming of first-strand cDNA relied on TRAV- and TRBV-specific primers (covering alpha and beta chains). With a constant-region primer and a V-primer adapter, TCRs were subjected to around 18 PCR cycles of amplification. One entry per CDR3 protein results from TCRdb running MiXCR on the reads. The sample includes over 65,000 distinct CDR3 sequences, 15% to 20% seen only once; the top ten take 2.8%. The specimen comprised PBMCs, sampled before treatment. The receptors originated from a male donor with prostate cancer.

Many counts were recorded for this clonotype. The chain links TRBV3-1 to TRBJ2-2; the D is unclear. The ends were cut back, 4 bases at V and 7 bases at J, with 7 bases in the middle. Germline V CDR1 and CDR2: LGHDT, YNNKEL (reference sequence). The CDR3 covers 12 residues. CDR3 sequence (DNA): TGTGCCAGCAGCCTCGGCGACGGGGAGCTGTTTTTT. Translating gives CASSLGDGELFF.

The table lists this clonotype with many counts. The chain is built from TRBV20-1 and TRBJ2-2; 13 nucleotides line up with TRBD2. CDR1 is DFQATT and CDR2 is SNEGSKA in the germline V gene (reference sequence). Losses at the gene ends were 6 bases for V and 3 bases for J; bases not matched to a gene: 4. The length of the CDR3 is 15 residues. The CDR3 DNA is TGCAGTGCCCCCGGGACTAGCGGGGACACCGGGGAGCTGTTTTTT. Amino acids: CSAPGTSGDTGELFF.

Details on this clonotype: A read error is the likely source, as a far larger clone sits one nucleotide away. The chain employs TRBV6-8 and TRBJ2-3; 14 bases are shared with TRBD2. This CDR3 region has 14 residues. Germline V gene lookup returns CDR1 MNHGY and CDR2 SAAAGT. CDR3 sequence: CAITGTSGGDTQFF. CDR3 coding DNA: TGTGCCATCACCGGGACTAGCGGGGGTGATACGCAGTTTTTT.

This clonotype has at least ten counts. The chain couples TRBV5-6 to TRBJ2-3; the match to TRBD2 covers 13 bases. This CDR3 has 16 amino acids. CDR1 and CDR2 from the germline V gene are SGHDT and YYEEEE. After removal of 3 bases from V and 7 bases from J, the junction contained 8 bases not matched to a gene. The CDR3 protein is CASSWWTSGGDYTQYF. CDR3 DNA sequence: TGTGCCAGCAGCTGGTGGACTAGCGGGGGCGACTATACGCAGTATTTT.

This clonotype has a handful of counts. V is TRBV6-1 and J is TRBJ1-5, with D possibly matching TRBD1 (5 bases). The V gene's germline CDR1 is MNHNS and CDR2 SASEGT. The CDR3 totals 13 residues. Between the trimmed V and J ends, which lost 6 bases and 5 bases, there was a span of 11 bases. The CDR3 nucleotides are TGTGCCAGCAGCTGGGGGGGGGATCAGCCCCAGCATTTT. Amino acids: CASSWGGDQPQHF.

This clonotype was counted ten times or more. The CDR3, as DNA: TGCAGTGCTAGAGCCTATCTGAACACTGAAGCTTTCTTT. Translation gives CSARAYLNTEAFF. The genes are TRBV20-1 and TRBJ1-1; D gene ambiguous. This CDR3 has 13 residues. Germline V lookup: CDR1 DFQATT, CDR2 SNEGSKA (reference sequence). Trimming removed 1 base at V and 0 bases at J, with 6 bases between.

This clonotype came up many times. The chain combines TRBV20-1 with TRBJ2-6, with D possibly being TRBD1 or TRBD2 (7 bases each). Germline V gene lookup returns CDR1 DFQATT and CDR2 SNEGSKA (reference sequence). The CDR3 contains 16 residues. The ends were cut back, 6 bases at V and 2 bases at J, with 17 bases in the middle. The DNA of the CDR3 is TGCAGTGCACGACTCAGGGGGAGGGCTGGGGCCAACGTCCTGACTTTC. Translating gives CSARLRGRAGANVLTF.

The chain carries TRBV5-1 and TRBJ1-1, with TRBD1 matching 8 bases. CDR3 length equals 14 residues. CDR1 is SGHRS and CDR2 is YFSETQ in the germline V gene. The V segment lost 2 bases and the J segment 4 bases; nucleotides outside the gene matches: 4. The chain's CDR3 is CASSFDGQGTEAFF. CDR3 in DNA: TGCGCCAGCAGCTTTGACGGACAGGGCACTGAAGCTTTCTTT.

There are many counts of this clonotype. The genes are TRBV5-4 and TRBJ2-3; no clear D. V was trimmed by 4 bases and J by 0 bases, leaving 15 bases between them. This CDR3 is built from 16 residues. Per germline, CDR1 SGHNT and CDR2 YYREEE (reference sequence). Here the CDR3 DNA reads TGTGCCAGCAGCCCGGGTGGCGAGACCAGCACAGATACGCAGTATTTT. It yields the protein CASSPGGETSTDTQYF. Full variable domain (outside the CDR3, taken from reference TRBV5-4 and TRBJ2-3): ETGVTQSPTHLIKTRGQQVTLRCSSQSGHNTVSWYQQALGQGPQFIFQYYREEENGRGNFPPRFSGLQFPNYSSELNVNALELDDSALYLCASSPGGETSTDTQYFGPGTRLTVL.

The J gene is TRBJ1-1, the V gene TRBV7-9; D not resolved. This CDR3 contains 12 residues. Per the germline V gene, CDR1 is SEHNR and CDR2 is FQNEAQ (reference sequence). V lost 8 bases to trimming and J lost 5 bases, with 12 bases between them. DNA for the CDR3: TGTGCCAGCTCCCTCGGGGTTACTGAAGCTTTCTTT. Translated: CASSLGVTEAFF.

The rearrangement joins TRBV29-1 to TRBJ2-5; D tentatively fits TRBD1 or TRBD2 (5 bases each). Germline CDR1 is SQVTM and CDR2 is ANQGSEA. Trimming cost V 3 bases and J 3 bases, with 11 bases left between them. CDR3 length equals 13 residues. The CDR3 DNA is TGCAGCGTTGACTGGGACCTAAAAGAGACCCAGTACTTC. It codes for CSVDWDLKETQYF.

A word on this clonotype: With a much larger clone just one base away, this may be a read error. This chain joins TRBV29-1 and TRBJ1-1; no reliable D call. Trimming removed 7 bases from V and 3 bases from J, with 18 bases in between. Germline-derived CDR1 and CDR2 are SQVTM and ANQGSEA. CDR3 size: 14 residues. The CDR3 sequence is CSAIGVSLYTEAFF. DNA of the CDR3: TGCAGCGCAATCGGGGTCTCCCTGTACACTGAAGCTTTCTTT.

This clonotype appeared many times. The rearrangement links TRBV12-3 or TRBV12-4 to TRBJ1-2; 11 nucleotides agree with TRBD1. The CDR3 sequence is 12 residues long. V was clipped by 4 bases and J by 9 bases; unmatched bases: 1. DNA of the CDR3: TGTGCCAGCAGTTGGGACAGGGGGAGCTACACCTTC. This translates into CASSWDRGSYTF.

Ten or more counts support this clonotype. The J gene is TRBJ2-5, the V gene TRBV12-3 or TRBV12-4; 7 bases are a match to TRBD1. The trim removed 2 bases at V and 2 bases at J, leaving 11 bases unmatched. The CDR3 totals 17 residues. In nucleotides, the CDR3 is TGTGCCAGCAGTTTAACCTATCGACAGGGACCACAAGAGACCCAGTACTTC. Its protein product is CASSLTYRQGPQETQYF.

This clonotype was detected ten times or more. CDR3 sequence (DNA): TGCGCCAGCAGCGCGTCGACCGTCCGTGATGTCACCATATATTTT. Its translation: CASSASTVRDVTIYF. The chain links TRBV5-1 to TRBJ1-3; D remains ambiguous. CDR1 and CDR2 from the germline V gene are SGHRS and YFSETQ. This CDR3 region has 15 residues. With 4 bases removed from V and 9 bases from J, the gap between germline ends came to 20 bases.

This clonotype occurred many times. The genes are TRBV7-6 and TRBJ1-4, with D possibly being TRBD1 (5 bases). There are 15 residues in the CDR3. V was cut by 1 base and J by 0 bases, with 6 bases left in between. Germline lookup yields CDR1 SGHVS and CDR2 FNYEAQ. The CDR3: CASSLETATNEKLFF. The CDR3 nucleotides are TGTGCCAGCAGCTTAGAGACAGCAACTAATGAAAAACTGTTTTTT.

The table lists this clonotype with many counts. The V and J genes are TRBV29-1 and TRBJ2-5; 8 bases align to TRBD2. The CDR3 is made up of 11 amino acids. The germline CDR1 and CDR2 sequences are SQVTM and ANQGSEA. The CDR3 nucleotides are TGCCCCCGGGAGGGGGAAGAGACCCAGTACTTC. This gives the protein CPREGEETQYF.

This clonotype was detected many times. The CDR3 DNA reads TGTGCCAGCAGCCAAGATTTAGCGGGGGAACAAGAGACCCAGTACTTC. Amino acids: CASSQDLAGEQETQYF. This chain uses TRBV4-2 with TRBJ2-5; TRBD2 matches at 9 bases. The J segment lost 2 bases and the V segment lost 0 bases, leaving 4 bases of the junction unmatched. In germline, CDR1 is LGHNA, CDR2 YNFKEQ. The CDR3 is 16 amino acids.

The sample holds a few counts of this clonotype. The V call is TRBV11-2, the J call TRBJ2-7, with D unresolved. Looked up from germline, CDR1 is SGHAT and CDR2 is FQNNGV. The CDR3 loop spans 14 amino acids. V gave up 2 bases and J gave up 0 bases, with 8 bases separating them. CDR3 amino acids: CASSLNPSSYEQYF. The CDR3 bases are TGTGCCAGCAGCTTAAACCCGAGCTCCTACGAGCAGTACTTC.

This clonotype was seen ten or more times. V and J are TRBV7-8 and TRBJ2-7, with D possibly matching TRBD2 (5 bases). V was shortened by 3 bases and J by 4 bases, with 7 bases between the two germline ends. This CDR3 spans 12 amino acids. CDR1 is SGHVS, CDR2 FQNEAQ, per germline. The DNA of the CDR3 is TGTGCCAGCAGCTTGGAGGAGTACGAGCAGTACTTC. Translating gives CASSLEEYEQYF.

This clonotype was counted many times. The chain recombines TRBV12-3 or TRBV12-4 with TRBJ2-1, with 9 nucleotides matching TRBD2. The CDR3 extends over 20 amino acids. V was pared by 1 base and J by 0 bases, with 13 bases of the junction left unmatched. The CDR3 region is CASSLVSSGGPTNSYNEQFF. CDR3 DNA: TGTGCCAGCAGTTTAGTGTCCAGCGGGGGGCCGACCAACTCCTACAATGAGCAGTTCTTC.

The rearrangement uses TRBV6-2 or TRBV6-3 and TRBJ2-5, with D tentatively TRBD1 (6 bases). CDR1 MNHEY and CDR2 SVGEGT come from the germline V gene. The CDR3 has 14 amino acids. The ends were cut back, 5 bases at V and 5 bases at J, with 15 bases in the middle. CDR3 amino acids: CASSRQEVLETQYF. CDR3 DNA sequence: TGTGCCAGCAGTCGACAGGAAGTATTGGAGACCCAGTACTTC.

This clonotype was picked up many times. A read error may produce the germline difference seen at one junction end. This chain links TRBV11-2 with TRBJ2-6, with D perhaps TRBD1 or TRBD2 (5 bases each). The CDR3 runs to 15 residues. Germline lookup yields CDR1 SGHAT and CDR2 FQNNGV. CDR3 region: CASSLRGSGASVLTF. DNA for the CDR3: TGTGCCAGCAGCTTACGGGGATCTGGGGCCAGCGTCCTGACTTTC.

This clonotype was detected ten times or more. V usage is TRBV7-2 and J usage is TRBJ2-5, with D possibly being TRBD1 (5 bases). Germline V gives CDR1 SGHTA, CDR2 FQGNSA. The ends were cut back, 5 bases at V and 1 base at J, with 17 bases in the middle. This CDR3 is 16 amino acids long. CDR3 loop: CASSPQEDSRQETQYF. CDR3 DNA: TGTGCCAGCAGCCCCCAAGAAGACAGTCGCCAAGAGACCCAGTACTTC. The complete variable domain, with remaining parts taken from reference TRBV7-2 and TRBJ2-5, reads GAGVSQSPSNKVTEKGKDVELRCDPISGHTALYWYRQSLGQGLEFLIYFQGNSAPDKSGLPSDRFSAERTGGSVSTLTIQRTQQEDSAVYLCASSPQEDSRQETQYFGPGTRLLVL.

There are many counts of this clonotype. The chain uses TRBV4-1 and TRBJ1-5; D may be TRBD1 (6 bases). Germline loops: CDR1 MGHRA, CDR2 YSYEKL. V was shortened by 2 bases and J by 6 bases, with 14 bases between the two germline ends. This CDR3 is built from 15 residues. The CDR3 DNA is TGCGCCAGCAGCCAAAATGGGGGCGGCGGTCAGCCCCAGCATTTT. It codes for CASSQNGGGGQPQHF.

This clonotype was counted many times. The CDR3 protein is CSARPYNEQFF. In nucleotides, the CDR3 is TGCAGTGCTAGGCCCTACAATGAGCAGTTCTTC. The chain recombines TRBV20-1 with TRBJ2-1, with no clear D. Germline V gene sequence: CDR1 DFQATT, CDR2 SNEGSKA (reference sequence). Trimming took 3 bases from V and 2 from J, leaving 2 bases between them. The CDR3 contains 11 residues.

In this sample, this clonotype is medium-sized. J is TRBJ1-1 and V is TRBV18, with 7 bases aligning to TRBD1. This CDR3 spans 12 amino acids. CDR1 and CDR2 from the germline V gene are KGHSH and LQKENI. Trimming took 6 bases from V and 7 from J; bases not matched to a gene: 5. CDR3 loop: CASSQGEGEAFF. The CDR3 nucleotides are TGTGCCAGCTCCCAGGGGGAGGGTGAAGCTTTCTTT.

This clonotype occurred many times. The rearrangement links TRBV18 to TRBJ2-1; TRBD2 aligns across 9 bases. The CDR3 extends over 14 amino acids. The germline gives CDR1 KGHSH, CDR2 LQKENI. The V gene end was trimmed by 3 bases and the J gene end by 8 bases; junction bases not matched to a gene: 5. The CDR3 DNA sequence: TGTGCCAGCTCACCCCGGACTAGCGAGGATGAGCAGTTCTTC. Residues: CASSPRTSEDEQFF.

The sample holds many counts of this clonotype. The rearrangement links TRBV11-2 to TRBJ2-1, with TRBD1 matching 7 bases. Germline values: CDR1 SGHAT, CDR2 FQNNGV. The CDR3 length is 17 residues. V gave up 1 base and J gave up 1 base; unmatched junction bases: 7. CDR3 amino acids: CASSLVVGTVSYNEQFF. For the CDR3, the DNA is TGTGCCAGCAGCTTAGTTGTTGGGACAGTTTCCTACAATGAGCAGTTCTTC.

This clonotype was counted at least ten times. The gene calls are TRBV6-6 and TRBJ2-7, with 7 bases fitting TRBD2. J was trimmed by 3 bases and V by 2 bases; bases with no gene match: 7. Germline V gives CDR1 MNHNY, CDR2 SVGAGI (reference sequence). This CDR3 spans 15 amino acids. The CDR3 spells CASSYPLSGGYEQYF. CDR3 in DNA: TGTGCCAGCAGTTACCCCCTTTCGGGGGGCTACGAGCAGTACTTC.